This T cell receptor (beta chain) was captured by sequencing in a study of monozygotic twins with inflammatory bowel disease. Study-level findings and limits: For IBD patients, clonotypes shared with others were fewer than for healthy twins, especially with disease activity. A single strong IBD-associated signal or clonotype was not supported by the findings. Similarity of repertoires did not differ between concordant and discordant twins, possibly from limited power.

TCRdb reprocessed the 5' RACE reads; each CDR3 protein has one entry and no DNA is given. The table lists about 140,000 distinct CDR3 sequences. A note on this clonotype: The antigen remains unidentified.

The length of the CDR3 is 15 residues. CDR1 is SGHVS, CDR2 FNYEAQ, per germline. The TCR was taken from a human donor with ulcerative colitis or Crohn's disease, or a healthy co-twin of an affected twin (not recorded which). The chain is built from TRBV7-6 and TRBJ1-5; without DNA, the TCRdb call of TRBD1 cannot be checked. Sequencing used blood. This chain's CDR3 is CASSSTGESNQPQHF.